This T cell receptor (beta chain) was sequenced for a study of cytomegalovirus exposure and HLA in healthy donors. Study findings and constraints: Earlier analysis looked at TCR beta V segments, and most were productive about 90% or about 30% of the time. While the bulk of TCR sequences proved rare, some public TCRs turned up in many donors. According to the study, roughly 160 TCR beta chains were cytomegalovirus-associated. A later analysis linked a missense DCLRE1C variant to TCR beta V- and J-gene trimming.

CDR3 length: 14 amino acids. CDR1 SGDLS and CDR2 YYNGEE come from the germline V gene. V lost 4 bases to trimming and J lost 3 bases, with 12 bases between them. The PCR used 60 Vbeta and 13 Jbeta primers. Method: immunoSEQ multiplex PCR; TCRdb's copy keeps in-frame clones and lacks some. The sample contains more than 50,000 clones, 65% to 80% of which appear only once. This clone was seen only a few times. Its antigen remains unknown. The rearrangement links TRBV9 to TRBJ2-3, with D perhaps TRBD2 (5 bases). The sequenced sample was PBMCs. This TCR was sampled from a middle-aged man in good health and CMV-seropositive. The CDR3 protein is CASSPWTGTDTQYF. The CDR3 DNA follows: TGTGCCAGCAGCCCCTGGACTGGGACAGATACGCAGTATTTT.